This T cell receptor beta chain was observed in a study of shared clonotypes between healthy human individuals. Libraries were prepared by immunoSEQ multiplex PCR; TCRdb keeps only in-frame clonotypes and omits some of them. This repertoire shows roughly 680,000 clones, 55% to 80% found once; its top ten account for under 2%. Germline V CDR1 and CDR2: SGHAT, FQNNGV. V trimming: 0 bases; J trimming: 1 base; junction bases outside the gene matches: 7. The CDR3 is 18 amino acids. The sample consisted of memory CD4+ T cells sorted from blood. Subset noted: CD45RA-negative fraction. This receptor was identified in a woman aged 25 to 39 in good health. V and J are TRBV11-2 and TRBJ2-2, with 8 bases matching TRBD2. The CDR3 DNA reads as TGTGCCAGCAGCTTAGATATAGGACTAGCAGAGAACACCGGGGAGCTGTTTTTT. It translates to CASSLDIGLAENTGELFF.